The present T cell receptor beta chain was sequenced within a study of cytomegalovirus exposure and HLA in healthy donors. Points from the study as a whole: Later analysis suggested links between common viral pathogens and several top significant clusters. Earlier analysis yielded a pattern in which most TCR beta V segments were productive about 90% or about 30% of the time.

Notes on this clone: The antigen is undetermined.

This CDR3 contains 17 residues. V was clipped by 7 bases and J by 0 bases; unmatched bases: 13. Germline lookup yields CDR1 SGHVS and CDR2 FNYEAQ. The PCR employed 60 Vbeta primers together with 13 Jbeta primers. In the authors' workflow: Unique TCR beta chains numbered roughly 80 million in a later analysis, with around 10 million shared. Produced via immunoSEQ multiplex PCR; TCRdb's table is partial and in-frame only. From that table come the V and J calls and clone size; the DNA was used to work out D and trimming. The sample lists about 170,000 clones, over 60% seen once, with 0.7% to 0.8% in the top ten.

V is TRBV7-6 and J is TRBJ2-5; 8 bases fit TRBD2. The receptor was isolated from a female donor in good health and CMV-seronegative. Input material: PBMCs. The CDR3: CASIRLARAGYQETQYF. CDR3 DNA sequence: TGTGCCAGCATCCGACTAGCGAGGGCCGGGTACCAAGAGACCCAGTACTTC.